A selection of T cell receptor beta chains follows, all from one sample in a study of OX40 agonist ivuxolimab in advanced cancers. Produced via immunoSEQ multiplex PCR; TCRdb's table is partial and in-frame only. The profile covers tens of thousands of clones, with 80% to 90% appearing a single time and around a fifth taken by the ten largest. This specimen consisted of CD4+ or CD8+ T cells sorted from blood, obtained in a trial of the OX40 agonist ivuxolimab. Receptors were obtained from an adult with an advanced solid tumor such as melanoma, head and neck, liver or kidney cancer. Each CDR3 is given with its conserved first and last residue. The D gene is left open where the match is weak. Size is stated for part of the rows, as once, few or many counts, or as a class when the clone is expanded.

>TRBJ1-4|.|TRBV5-1|.
CASSLRDSNEKLFF
TGCGCCAGCAGCTTACGGGATTCGAATGAAAAACTGTTTTTT
>TRBJ2-3|.|TRBV11-2|.
CASSFGTDTQYF
TGTGCCAGCAGCTTTGGCACAGATACGCAGTATTTT
>TRBJ2-7|.|TRBV10-3|.
CAISESGHEQYF
TGTGCCATCAGTGAGTCGGGCCACGAGCAGTACTTC
>TRBJ2-3|.|TRBV10-3|.
CAISGGRSDTQYF
TGTGCCATCAGTGGGGGGCGATCAGATACGCAGTATTTT
>TRBJ2-7|TRBD1|TRBV28|.
CASSRPRGTGTHEQYF
TGTGCCAGCAGTCGCCCTCGGGGGACAGGGACTCACGAGCAGTACTTC
>TRBJ2-3|TRBD2|TRBV10-3|.
CASGGATDTQYF
TGTGCCTCCGGGGGGGCCACAGATACGCAGTATTTT
>TRBJ2-1|TRBD2|TRBV5-4|.
CASSLVSGGGSSYNEQFF
TGTGCCAGCAGCTTGGTGAGTGGCGGGGGTAGCTCCTACAATGAGCAGTTCTTC
>TRBJ1-1|TRBD1|TRBV30|.
CAWDAGTVATEAFF
TGTGCCTGGGACGCCGGGACAGTGGCAACTGAAGCTTTCTTT
>TRBJ2-7|.|TRBV5-6|.
CASSYEVGSRTYEQYF
TGTGCCAGCAGCTACGAGGTGGGGAGCCGGACCTACGAGCAGTACTTC
>TRBJ2-3|.|TRBV9|.
CASSVGDTVSTDTQYF
TGTGCCAGCAGCGTAGGGGACACCGTTAGCACAGATACGCAGTATTTT
>TRBJ2-3|.|TRBV6-4|.
CASSEQSGTDTQYF
TGTGCCAGCAGTGAGCAGTCCGGCACAGATACGCAGTATTTT
>TRBJ2-2|TRBD2|TRBV7-3|.
CASSGLALAGELFF
TGTGCCAGCTCCGGACTAGCATTGGCCGGGGAGCTGTTTTTT
>TRBJ2-7|TRBD2|TRBV30|.
CAWSKLFRRGTYEQYF
TGTGCCTGGAGTAAGTTATTCAGGCGGGGGACCTACGAGCAGTACTTC
>TRBJ2-4|.|TRBV7-2|.
CASSFGGSDIQYF
TGTGCCAGCAGCTTTGGGGGAAGCGACATTCAGTACTTC
>TRBJ1-1|.|TRBV19|.
CASSIWGRTEAFF
TGTGCCAGTAGTATTTGGGGGAGGACTGAAGCTTTCTTT
>TRBJ2-1|.|TRBV7-9|once
CASNSDYNNEQFF
TGTGCCAGCAACTCGGACTACAACAATGAGCAGTTCTTC
>TRBJ2-1|TRBD2|TRBV27|.
CASSNGRTYNEQFF
TGTGCCAGCAGCAACGGGAGGACCTACAATGAGCAGTTCTTC
>TRBJ2-5|TRBD2|TRBV5-1|once
CASSLVLAGDQQYF
TGCGCCAGCAGCTTGGTACTAGCGGGAGACCAGCAGTACTTC
>TRBJ2-1|TRBD1|TRBV7-2|.
CASSFGQGYNEQFF
TGTGCCAGCAGCTTCGGACAGGGCTACAATGAGCAGTTCTTC
>TRBJ2-1|.|TRBV7-2|.
CASSLGWADEQFF
TGTGCCAGCAGCTTAGGGTGGGCGGATGAGCAGTTCTTC
>TRBJ1-2|.|TRBV18|.
CASSRSRGEGYGYTF
TGTGCCAGCTCACGCAGTCGAGGGGAGGGATATGGCTACACCTTC
>TRBJ2-1|.|TRBV19|.
CASSKGEGSEQFF
TGTGCCAGTAGTAAGGGGGAAGGGAGTGAGCAGTTCTTC
>TRBJ1-3|TRBD1|TRBV10-3|few
CAIKGDSSGNTIYF
TGTGCCATCAAGGGGGACAGCTCTGGAAACACCATATATTTT
>TRBJ2-3|TRBD1|TRBV19|.
CASSPRQGVGTDTQYF
TGTGCCAGTAGTCCTCGACAGGGAGTCGGCACAGATACGCAGTATTTT
>TRBJ2-7|.|TRBV15|.
CATSRNRQAYEQYF
TGTGCCACCAGCAGGAATCGCCAGGCTTACGAGCAGTACTTC
>TRBJ2-2|TRBD1|TRBV30|.
CAWRGDRGRAGELFF
TGTGCCTGGCGGGGGGACAGGGGGCGCGCCGGGGAGCTGTTTTTT
>TRBJ1-2|.|TRBV30|few
CAWSVRVGYTF
TGTGCCTGGAGTGTACGGGTGGGCTACACCTTC
>TRBJ2-7|TRBD1|TRBV7-2|.
CASSVGTGVFYEQYF
TGTGCCAGCAGTGTAGGGACAGGGGTTTTCTACGAGCAGTACTTC
>TRBJ2-7|TRBD1|TRBV7-9|few
CASSEAGQGLHEQYF
TGTGCCAGCAGCGAAGCGGGACAGGGACTCCACGAGCAGTACTTC
>TRBJ2-7|TRBD2|TRBV10-2|.
CASRSPLAGAYEQYF
TGCGCCAGCAGATCTCCTCTAGCGGGGGCCTACGAGCAGTACTTC
>TRBJ1-2|.|TRBV28|.
CASSRGGHYGYTF
TGTGCCAGCAGCCGGGGGGGCCACTATGGCTACACCTTC
>TRBJ1-5|.|TRBV6-1|.
CASSGQEPRAGQPQHF
TGTGCCAGCAGTGGACAGGAACCGAGGGCAGGTCAGCCCCAGCATTTT
>TRBJ2-1|TRBD2|TRBV11-2|.
CASSSPGLAGRYNEQFF
TGTGCCAGCAGTTCCCCGGGACTAGCGGGTCGATACAATGAGCAGTTCTTC
>TRBJ2-2|TRBD1|TRBV18|.
CASSIDRANTGELFF
TGTGCCAGCTCAATAGACAGGGCTAACACCGGGGAGCTGTTTTTT
>TRBJ1-2|.|TRBV19|.
CASSLDSFYGYTF
TGTGCCAGTAGTCTCGACAGCTTCTATGGCTACACCTTC
>TRBJ2-1|.|TRBV7-2|.
CASSAEAGKQFF
TGTGCCAGCAGCGCAGAGGCTGGCAAGCAGTTCTTC
>TRBJ1-1|.|TRBV19|.
CASSIEVEAFF
TGTGCCAGTAGTATAGAGGTTGAGGCTTTCTTT
>TRBJ1-2|TRBD1|TRBV10-3|.
CAISRLGQGLDGYTF
TGTGCCATCAGTCGTCTTGGACAGGGGTTGGATGGCTACACCTTC
>TRBJ1-1|.|TRBV13|.
CASSLAGGRYTEAFF
TGTGCCAGCAGCTTAGCGGGGGGGCGGTACACTGAAGCTTTCTTT
>TRBJ2-7|TRBD2|TRBV9|.
CASSVGTSGSYEQYF
TGTGCCAGCAGCGTGGGGACTAGCGGGAGCTACGAGCAGTACTTC
>TRBJ2-5|.|TRBV28|.
CASTRVSGQETQYF
TGTGCCAGCACCCGGGTTAGCGGCCAAGAGACCCAGTACTTC
>TRBJ2-1|.|TRBV10-2|.
CASSGNEQFF
TGCGCCAGCAGTGGCAATGAGCAGTTCTTC
>TRBJ2-3|.|TRBV10-3|.
CAISDKADTQYF
TGTGCCATCAGTGACAAGGCAGATACGCAGTATTTT
>TRBJ1-5|.|TRBV19|.
CASSIGSYSNQPQHF
TGTGCCAGTAGTATTGGCAGCTATAGCAATCAGCCCCAGCATTTT
>TRBJ2-4|TRBD1|TRBV7-9|.
CASSSTGQGIRGAKNIQYF
TGTGCCAGCAGCTCCACAGGACAGGGGATAAGAGGGGCCAAAAACATTCAGTACTTC
>TRBJ1-3|.|TRBV9|.
CASSPQGEPSGNTIYF
TGTGCCAGCAGCCCCCAAGGGGAACCCTCTGGAAACACCATATATTTT
>TRBJ2-1|.|TRBV6-1|.
CASRPPYGEQFF
TGTGCCAGCAGGCCTCCTTACGGTGAGCAGTTCTTC